This TCR beta chain was sequenced for a study of cytomegalovirus exposure and HLA in healthy donors. In the case of this clone: The same CDR3 also results from other DNA sequences found in this sample.

The PCR was carried out with 60 Vbeta primers and 13 Jbeta primers. Libraries were prepared by immunoSEQ multiplex PCR; TCRdb keeps only in-frame clonotypes and omits some of them. Of approximately 130,000 clones in the sample, around 86% were seen once. In germline, CDR1 is SGHRS, CDR2 YFSETQ. This CDR3 has 14 residues. Germline trimming cut 4 bases from V and 4 bases from J; bases unmatched to any gene: 5. This clonotype was obtained from a woman in her fifties or sixties in good health and CMV-seropositive. The chain recombines TRBV5-1 with TRBJ1-1; 9 nucleotides agree with TRBD1. Material for sequencing was PBMCs. CDR3 in DNA: TGCGCCAGCAGCCTCGGACAGGGGAGCACTGAAGCTTTCTTT. Translated: CASSLGQGSTEAFF.